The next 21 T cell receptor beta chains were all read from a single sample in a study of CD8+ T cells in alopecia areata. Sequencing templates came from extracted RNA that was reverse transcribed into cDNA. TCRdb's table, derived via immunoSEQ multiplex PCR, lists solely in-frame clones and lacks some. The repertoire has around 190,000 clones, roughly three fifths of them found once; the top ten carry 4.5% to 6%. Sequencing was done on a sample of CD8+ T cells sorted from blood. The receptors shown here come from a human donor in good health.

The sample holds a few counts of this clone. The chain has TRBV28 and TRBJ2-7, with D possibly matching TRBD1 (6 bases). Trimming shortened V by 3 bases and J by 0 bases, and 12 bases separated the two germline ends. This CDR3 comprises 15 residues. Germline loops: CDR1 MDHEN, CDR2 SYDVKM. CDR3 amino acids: CASSFLDRDSYEQYF. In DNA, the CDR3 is TGTGCCAGCAGTTTCCTGGACAGAGACTCCTACGAGCAGTACTTC.

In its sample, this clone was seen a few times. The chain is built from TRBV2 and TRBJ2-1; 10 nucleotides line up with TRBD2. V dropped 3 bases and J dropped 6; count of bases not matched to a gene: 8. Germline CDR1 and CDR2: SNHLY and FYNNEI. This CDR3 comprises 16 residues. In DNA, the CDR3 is TGTGCCAGCAGTGAGACACTAGCGGGGATGGTCAATGAGCAGTTCTTC. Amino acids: CASSETLAGMVNEQFF.

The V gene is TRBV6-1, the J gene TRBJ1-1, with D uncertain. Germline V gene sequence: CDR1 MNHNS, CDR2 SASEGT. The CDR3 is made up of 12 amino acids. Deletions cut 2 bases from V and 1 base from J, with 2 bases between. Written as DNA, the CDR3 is TGTGCCAGCAGTGAATGGAACACTGAAGCTTTCTTT. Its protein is CASSEWNTEAFF.

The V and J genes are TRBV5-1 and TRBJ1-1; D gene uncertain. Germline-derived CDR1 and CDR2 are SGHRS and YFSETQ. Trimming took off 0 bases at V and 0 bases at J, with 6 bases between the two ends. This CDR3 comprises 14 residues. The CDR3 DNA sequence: TGCGCCAGCAGCTTGGCCGCGATGAACACTGAAGCTTTCTTT. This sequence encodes CASSLAAMNTEAFF. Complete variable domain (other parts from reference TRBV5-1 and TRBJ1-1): KAGVTQTPRYLIKTRGQQVTLSCSPISGHRSVSWYQQTPGQGLQFLFEYFSETQRNKGNFPGRFSGRQFSNSRSEMNVSTLELGDSALYLCASSLAAMNTEAFFGQGTRLTVV.

The CDR3 region is CASSLSGATLETQYF. CDR3 sequence (DNA): TGTGCCAGCAGCCTGAGCGGAGCAACCTTAGAGACCCAGTACTTC. The chain links TRBV7-9 to TRBJ2-5; maybe TRBD2 (5 bases). CDR3 length: 15 amino acids. The germline gives CDR1 SEHNR, CDR2 FQNEAQ (reference sequence). V was pared by 5 bases and J by 4 bases, with 17 bases between. The whole variable domain, remainder taken from reference TRBV7-9 and TRBJ2-5, is DTGVSQNPRHKITKRGQNVTFRCDPISEHNRLYWYRQTLGQGPEFLTYFQNEAQLEKSRLLSDRFSAERPKGSFSTLEIQRTEQGDSAMYLCASSLSGATLETQYFGPGTRLLVL.

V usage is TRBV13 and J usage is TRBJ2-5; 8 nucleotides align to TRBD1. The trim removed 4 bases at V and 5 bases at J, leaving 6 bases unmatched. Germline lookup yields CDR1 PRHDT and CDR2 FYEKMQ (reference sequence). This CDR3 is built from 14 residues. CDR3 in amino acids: CASSYGQGGETQYF. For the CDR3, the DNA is TGTGCCAGCAGCTACGGACAGGGTGGGGAGACCCAGTACTTC.

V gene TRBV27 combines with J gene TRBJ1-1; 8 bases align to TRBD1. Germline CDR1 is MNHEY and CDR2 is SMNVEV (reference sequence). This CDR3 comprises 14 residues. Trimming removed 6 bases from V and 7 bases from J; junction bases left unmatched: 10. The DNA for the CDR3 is TGTGCCAGCAGGGACAGGGTTGGAGTTTTTGAAGCTTTCTTT. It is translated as CASRDRVGVFEAFF.

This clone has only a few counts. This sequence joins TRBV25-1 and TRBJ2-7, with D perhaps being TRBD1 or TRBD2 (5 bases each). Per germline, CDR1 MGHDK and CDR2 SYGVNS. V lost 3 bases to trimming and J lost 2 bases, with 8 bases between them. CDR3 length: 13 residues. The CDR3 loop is CASSDRDPYEQYF. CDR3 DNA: TGTGCCAGCAGTGACAGGGACCCCTACGAGCAGTACTTC.

In DNA, the CDR3 is TGTGCCAGCAGCCCTAGCGGCACCCCGGGGGAGCAGTACTTC. It specifies CASSPSGTPGEQYF. V usage is TRBV7-6 and J usage is TRBJ2-7; 7 positions agree with TRBD2. CDR3 length: 14 amino acids. V trimming: 5 bases; J trimming: 7 bases; junction bases outside the gene matches: 11. Germline assignment: CDR1 SGHVS and CDR2 FNYEAQ.

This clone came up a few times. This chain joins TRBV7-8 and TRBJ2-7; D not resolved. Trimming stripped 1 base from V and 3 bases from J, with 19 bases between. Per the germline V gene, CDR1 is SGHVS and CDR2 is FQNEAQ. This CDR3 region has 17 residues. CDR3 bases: TGTGCCAGCAGCTTAGGTCCGGTACCGTCAAAAGGCTACGAGCAGTACTTC. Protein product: CASSLGPVPSKGYEQYF.

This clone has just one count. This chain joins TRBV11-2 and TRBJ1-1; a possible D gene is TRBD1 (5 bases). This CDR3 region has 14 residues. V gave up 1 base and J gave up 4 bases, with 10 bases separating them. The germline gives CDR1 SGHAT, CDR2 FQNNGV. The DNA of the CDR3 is TGTGCCAGCAGCTTAGGGCAGGGTGGCACTGAAGCTTTCTTT. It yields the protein CASSLGQGGTEAFF.

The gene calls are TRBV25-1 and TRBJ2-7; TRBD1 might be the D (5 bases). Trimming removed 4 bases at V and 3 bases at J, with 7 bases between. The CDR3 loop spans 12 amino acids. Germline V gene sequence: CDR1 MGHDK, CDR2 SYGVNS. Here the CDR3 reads CASSAGNYEQYF. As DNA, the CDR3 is TGTGCCAGCAGTGCAGGGAACTACGAGCAGTACTTC.

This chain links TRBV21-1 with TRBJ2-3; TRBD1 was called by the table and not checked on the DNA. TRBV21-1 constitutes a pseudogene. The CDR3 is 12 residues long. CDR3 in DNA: TGTGCCAGCAGCATGGGGCACCATACGCAGTATTTT. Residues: CASSMGHHTQYF.

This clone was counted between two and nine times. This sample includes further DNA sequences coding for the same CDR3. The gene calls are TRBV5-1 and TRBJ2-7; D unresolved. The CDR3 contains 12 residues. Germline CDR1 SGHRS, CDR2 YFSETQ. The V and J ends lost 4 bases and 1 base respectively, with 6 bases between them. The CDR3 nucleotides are TGCGCCAGCAGCCCCGGATCCTACGAGCAGTACTTC. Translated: CASSPGSYEQYF.

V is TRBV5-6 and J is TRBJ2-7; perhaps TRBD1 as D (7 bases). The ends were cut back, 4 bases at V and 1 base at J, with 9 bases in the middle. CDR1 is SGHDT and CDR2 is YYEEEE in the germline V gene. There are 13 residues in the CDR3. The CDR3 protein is CASSAGQSYEQYF. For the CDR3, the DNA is TGTGCCAGCAGCGCGGGACAGTCCTACGAGCAGTACTTC. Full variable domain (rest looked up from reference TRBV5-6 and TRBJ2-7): DAGVTQSPTHLIKTRGQQVTLRCSPKSGHDTVSWYQQALGQGPQFIFQYYEEEERQRGNFPDRFSGHQFPNYSSELNVNALLLGDSALYLCASSAGQSYEQYFGPGTRLTVT.

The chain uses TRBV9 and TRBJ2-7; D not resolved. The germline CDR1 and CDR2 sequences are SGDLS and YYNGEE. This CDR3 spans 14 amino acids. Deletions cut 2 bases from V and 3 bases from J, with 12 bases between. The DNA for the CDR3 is TGTGCCAGCAGCGTCGACACCCTTGGCTACGAGCAGTACTTC. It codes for CASSVDTLGYEQYF.

CDR3 sequence: CAVKGRQRVCYTF. CDR3 in DNA: TGTGCCGTAAAGGGTAGGCAGAGAGTGTGCTACACCTTC. V gene TRBV13 combines with J gene TRBJ1-2; D unresolved. V was trimmed by 11 bases and J by 9 bases, leaving 22 bases between them. CDR3 length: 13 residues. Germline CDR1 is PRHDT and CDR2 is FYEKMQ (reference sequence).

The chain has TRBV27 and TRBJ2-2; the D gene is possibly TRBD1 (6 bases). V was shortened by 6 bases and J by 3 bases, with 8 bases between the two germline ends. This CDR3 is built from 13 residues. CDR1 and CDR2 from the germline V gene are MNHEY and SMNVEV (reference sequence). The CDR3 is CASSEGDTGELFF. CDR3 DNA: TGTGCCAGCAGCGAGGGGGACACCGGGGAGCTGTTTTTT.

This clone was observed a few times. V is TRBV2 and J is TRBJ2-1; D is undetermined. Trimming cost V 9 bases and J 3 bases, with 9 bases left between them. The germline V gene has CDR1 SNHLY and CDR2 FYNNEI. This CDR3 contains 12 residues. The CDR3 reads CARRTNYNEQFF. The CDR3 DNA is TGTGCCAGGAGGACGAACTACAATGAGCAGTTCTTC.

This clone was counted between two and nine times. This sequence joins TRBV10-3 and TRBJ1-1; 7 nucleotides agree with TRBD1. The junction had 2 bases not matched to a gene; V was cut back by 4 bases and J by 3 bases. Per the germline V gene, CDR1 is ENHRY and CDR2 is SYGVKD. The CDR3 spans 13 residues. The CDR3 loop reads CAISGTGDTEAFF. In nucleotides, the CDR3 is TGTGCCATCAGTGGCACAGGGGACACTGAAGCTTTCTTT.

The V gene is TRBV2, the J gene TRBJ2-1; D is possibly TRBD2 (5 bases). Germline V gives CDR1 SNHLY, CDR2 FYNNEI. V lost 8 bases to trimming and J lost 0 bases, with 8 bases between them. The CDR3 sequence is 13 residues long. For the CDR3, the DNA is TGTGCCAGCGAGGGAAGCTCCTACAATGAGCAGTTCTTC. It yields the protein CASEGSSYNEQFF.